This entry describes one T cell receptor (beta chain). What it binds is unknown. This entry is derived from a study of cytotoxic CD8 clonotypes in ibrutinib-treated CLL. Overall study results and limits: Sampling times differed between sustained-remission and progressing patients. Against age-matched healthy donors, baseline clonality ran higher and tracked circulating CD8+ T-cell counts. Elevated clonality accompanied ibrutinib response, with a return toward baseline values at progression.

Trimming cost V 2 bases and J 5 bases, with 12 bases left between them. The CDR3 has 15 amino acids. Germline V CDR1 and CDR2: MGHRA, YSYEKL. The table came from immunoSEQ multiplex PCR; TCRdb's copy has only in-frame clones and leaves some out. The repertoire holds some 350,000 clones, with roughly 67% as singletons. The specimen comprised PBMCs, sampled after 36 months of ibrutinib treatment. The chain couples TRBV4-1 to TRBJ1-4, with D possibly matching TRBD1 (5 bases). The source is a human donor with chronic lymphocytic leukemia. The chain's CDR3 is CASSQTLTENEKLFF. The DNA of the CDR3 is TGCGCCAGCAGCCAAACCCTGACAGAGAATGAAAAACTGTTTTTT.